Below are 15 T cell receptor beta chains sequenced from a single sample in a study of T cells in localized non-small cell lung cancer. Method: immunoSEQ multiplex PCR; TCRdb's copy keeps in-frame clones and lacks some. The table records roughly 1,700 clones, more than 20% of them present only once. This material consisted of normal lung tissue next to the tumor, taken before any cancer treatment. Receptors originate from a man aged 40 to 75 with stage II lung adenocarcinoma.

V is TRBV7-2 and J is TRBJ1-1; no clear D gene. Trimming took 2 bases from V and 1 from J, leaving 5 bases between them. The V gene's germline CDR1 is SGHTA and CDR2 FQGNSA. The CDR3 is 13 residues long. For the CDR3, the DNA is TGTGCCAGCAGCTTAACGGGGAACACTGAAGCTTTCTTT. Its protein product is CASSLTGNTEAFF.

This sequence joins TRBV29-1 and TRBJ2-2; no definite D call. V dropped 4 bases and J dropped 4 bases, with 7 bases sitting between them. The V gene's germline CDR1 is SQVTM and CDR2 ANQGSEA. CDR3 length: 12 residues. This CDR3 is CSVGGFTGELFF. The CDR3 coding sequence is TGCAGCGTTGGGGGTTTCACCGGGGAGCTGTTTTTT.

This clone was seen a handful of times. The J gene is TRBJ1-1, the V gene TRBV19; tentative D call: TRBD1 (5 bases). V was pared by 3 bases and J by 5 bases, with 7 bases between. In germline, CDR1 is LNHDA, CDR2 SQIVND (reference sequence). This CDR3 has 12 amino acids. The CDR3 region is CASSIKGTEAFF. CDR3 coding DNA: TGTGCCAGTAGTATCAAGGGGACTGAAGCTTTCTTT.

V gene TRBV9 combines with J gene TRBJ2-2; D unresolved. The CDR3 has 13 amino acids. V was pared by 7 bases and J by 5 bases, with 12 bases between. Germline-derived CDR1 and CDR2 are SGDLS and YYNGEE. DNA for the CDR3: TGTGCCAGCCTCGGGCAGCAAACCGGGGAGCTGTTTTTT. It codes for CASLGQQTGELFF.

This clone has a handful of counts. This rearrangement joins TRBV6-8 to TRBJ2-3; D unresolved. V lost 10 bases, J lost 1 base, and 12 bases lay in between. The CDR3 loop spans 13 amino acids. Germline V CDR1 and CDR2: MNHGY, SAAAGT. The CDR3 sequence: CAIQSLGTDTQYF. CDR3 coding DNA: TGTGCCATCCAGTCCTTAGGCACAGATACGCAGTATTTT.

This sequence joins TRBV19 and TRBJ2-2; 8 bases line up with TRBD1. Germline CDR1 and CDR2: LNHDA and SQIVND (reference sequence). The CDR3 has 18 residues. The trim removed 0 bases at V and 4 bases at J, leaving 10 bases unmatched. The CDR3 DNA reads TGTGCCAGTAGTATAGATGGACCAGGGGGCGAAGGCACCGGGGAGCTGTTTTTT. It encodes CASSIDGPGGEGTGELFF.

This sequence joins TRBV9 and TRBJ1-2, with 10 bases identical to TRBD1. The CDR3 runs 15 residues. Germline V gene lookup returns CDR1 SGDLS and CDR2 YYNGEE. The trim removed 3 bases at V and 5 bases at J, leaving 7 bases unmatched. Here the CDR3 DNA reads TGTGCCAGCAGCGCCCCGGGACAGGGGTTTTATGGCTACACCTTC. Amino acid sequence: CASSAPGQGFYGYTF. Complete variable domain (other parts from reference TRBV9 and TRBJ1-2): DSGVTQTPKHLITATGQRVTLRCSPRSGDLSVYWYQQSLDQGLQFLIQYYNGEERAKGNILERFSAQQFPDLHSELNLSSLELGDSALYFCASSAPGQGFYGYTFGSGTRLTVV.

By proportion, this clone is large. The V and J genes are TRBV11-3 and TRBJ1-6; D is possibly TRBD1 (5 bases). The germline CDR1 and CDR2 sequences are SGHNT and YENEEA. The V and J ends lost 5 bases and 7 bases respectively, with 21 bases between them. The CDR3 has 17 residues. Here the CDR3 reads CASSQARTSGGNSPLHF. The CDR3 nucleotides are TGTGCCAGCAGCCAAGCAAGGACCTCCGGGGGGAATTCACCCCTCCACTTT. The full variable domain, its missing parts supplied by reference TRBV11-3 and TRBJ1-6, is EAGVVQSPRYKIIEKKQPVAFWCNPISGHNTLYWYLQNLGQGPELLIRYENEEAVDDSQLPKDRFSAERLKGVDSTLKIQPAELGDSAVYLCASSQARTSGGNSPLHFGNGTRLTVT.

In its sample, this clone ranks as medium-sized (0.01 to 0.1%). The V call is TRBV9, the J call TRBJ1-2; 7 bases line up with TRBD1. CDR3 size: 14 residues. The J segment lost 4 bases and the V segment lost 5 bases, leaving 8 bases of the junction unmatched. CDR1 is SGDLS, CDR2 YYNGEE, per germline. As DNA, the CDR3 is TGTGCCAGCAGTGCCTCCGGGACAGCCTATGGCTACACCTTC. Protein: CASSASGTAYGYTF.

This clone was recorded a few times. J is TRBJ1-2 and V is TRBV6-8, with 8 bases identical to TRBD1. CDR3 length: 14 amino acids. CDR1 is MNHGY, CDR2 SAAAGT, per germline. The trim removed 8 bases at V and 5 bases at J, leaving 10 bases unmatched. The chain's CDR3 is CASGGTGGSYGYTF. In DNA, the CDR3 is TGTGCCAGCGGGGGGACAGGAGGAAGTTATGGCTACACCTTC.

This clone was seen just once. This sequence joins TRBV14 and TRBJ2-3; 7 bases line up with TRBD1. Germline V gives CDR1 SGHDN, CDR2 FVKESK. The junction had 13 bases not matched to a gene; V was cut back by 1 base and J by 3 bases. This CDR3 region has 18 residues. CDR3 nucleotide sequence: TGTGCCAGCAGCCAAGGTTCAATCCGACAGGGTCCAACAGATACGCAGTATTTT. Its protein is CASSQGSIRQGPTDTQYF.

V gene TRBV19 combines with J gene TRBJ2-2; a weak D match, TRBD1 (6 bases). Germline CDR1 reads LNHDA; CDR2 reads SQIVND (reference sequence). V was pared by 5 bases and J by 1 base, with 11 bases between. The CDR3 has 15 residues. The CDR3 coding sequence is TGTGCCAGTAGTTTAGGGGGTGTGAACACCGGGGAGCTGTTTTTT. Encoded protein: CASSLGGVNTGELFF.

This clone is termed medium-sized. The chain recombines TRBV11-3 with TRBJ2-4; TRBD2 is a possible D gene (6 bases). Trimming left V 2 bases short and J 13 bases short, with 18 bases between. CDR3 length equals 14 residues. The germline V gene encodes CDR1 SGHNT and CDR2 YENEEA. The CDR3 bases are TGTGCCAGCAGCTTAAGTGTGGTGGGAGGAAAGCAGTACTTC. This gives the protein CASSLSVVGGKQYF.

This clone was counted a few times. This chain links TRBV11-3 with TRBJ2-2; weak D call: TRBD1 (5 bases). The CDR3 runs to 16 residues. In germline, CDR1 is SGHNT, CDR2 YENEEA. V was shortened by 6 bases and J by 5 bases, with 19 bases between the two germline ends. CDR3 coding DNA: TGTGCCAGCAGTTTTCTCGGACAATTCCGGACCGGGGAGCTGTTTTTT. Translated, it gives CASSFLGQFRTGELFF.

A few counts support this clone. This chain links TRBV30 with TRBJ1-1; D is undetermined. Trimming took off 7 bases at V and 7 bases at J, with 19 bases between the two ends. The CDR3 spans 13 residues. Germline loops: CDR1 GTSNPN, CDR2 SVGIG (reference sequence). CDR3 in amino acids: CASYSPLYNEAFF. The CDR3 DNA is TGTGCCTCGTACTCTCCCTTGTACAATGAAGCTTTCTTT.